Sequencing of this TCR beta chain was carried out in a study of shared clonotypes between healthy human individuals (dated by TCRdb to the early 2020s). Study-level background: The cohort comprised a couple of women and a few men aged 18 to 49 years. Blood TCR repertoires of about five healthy adults were deeply sequenced to estimate repertoire size and the extent of clonotype sharing between individuals. Different laboratories and diverse techniques were used to prepare libraries and sequence TCR repertoires, to increase sequencing depth and limit assay-specific biases. Per donor, leukapheresis produced somewhere between about 0.8 and 9 billion PBMCs.

Donors were healthy HIV-negative adults with no recently reported acute infections or vaccinations. Every donor was a Caucasian adult living in Nashville, Tennessee, USA. For unsorted samples, some 100 million PBMCs were counted, and genomic DNA was extracted using the QIAamp DNA Blood Mini kit. After blood collection by leukapheresis, PBMCs were isolated using Ficoll-Histopaque density gradient centrifugation and then cryopreserved in the vapor phase of liquid nitrogen. The investigation overall reported the following: The small number of donors limited the genetic and exposure-history diversity represented. Pairwise subsampling led to the expectation that sequencing depth would affect the degree of clonotype sharing among donors. Sampling was restricted to blood, and TCR repertoires in tissue are likely to differ from TCR repertoires in blood.

V loses 6 bases at its end and J loses 3 bases; junction bases beyond the gene matches: 7. Inclusive of the bounding cysteine and phenylalanine, the CDR3 is 14 residues long. Left in the record is the CDR3 DNA by itself, 42 bases read in frame from the first base. According to the germline V gene, CDR1 reads MDHEN and CDR2 reads SYDVKM. TCR CDR3 regions were amplified from genomic DNA by multiplex PCR using the deep immunoSEQ assay. Extracted genomic DNA from each cell subset was spread evenly across all wells of several immunoSEQ 96-well plates, with each plate serving as a replicate. Each replicate PCR for unsorted PBMC received 300 to 350 ng genomic DNA, equal to 30,000 or so T cell genomes. Genomic DNA from unsorted PBMC was sequenced over ten immunoSEQ deep assay plates. Purified libraries were measured with a Qubit 3.0 fluorometer, size-checked on a Bioanalyzer 2100, and measured again with the KAPA Library Quantification kit. Every immunoSEQ 96-well plate was sequenced on a dedicated single-read 150-cycle Illumina NextSeq 550 flow cell. For the original study's pipeline: Because the immunoSEQ output included only junctional sequences and no quality scores, the filtering could not be the same as the filtering used for full-length reads. To assign V/J genes and CDR3, sequences were annotated against IMGT germline references using PyIR, a Python wrapper for IgBLAST v1.9. Reads with weak V/J assignments (E-value above 1e-6), missing CDR3, stop codons, out-of-frame junctions, or ambiguous translated residues were removed. A V3J clonotype was defined by an identical inferred V gene, J gene, and CDR3 amino acid sequence. Percentage overlap between repertoires was computed as shared unique clonotypes divided by the size of the smaller repertoire. RTK rarefaction, the Chao1 estimator, and Recon v2.1 estimates of unobserved clonotypes were used to assess repertoire richness. The source is immuneACCESS, and TCRdb retained only in-frame sequences with V and J called. Part of the clones is not carried over; for the studies checked, unresolved V genes explain less than half of this, and the remainder is unexplained. That table is the source of V, J and clone size, and D and trimming were worked out from the DNA. A total of fewer than 700,000 clones appear in this sample, around 80% of them only once. The top ten hold about 11% of the sample.

Notes on this clone: What this receptor recognizes is not known. No base-level quality is on record; no much larger clone is a single base apart. Other DNA sequences within the sample encode an identical CDR3.

The sequenced sample consisted of PBMCs. The rearrangement joined TRBV28 to TRBJ2-7; 8 central nucleotides agree with TRBD2. This receptor was taken from a woman aged 40 to 50 in good health. Some clones in this sample may be carry-over from other donors' samples. The nucleotide sequence reads as follows: TGTGCCAGCAGGCTCGGCGGGAGGCTCTACGAGCAGTACTTC. Its protein reads: CASRLGGRLYEQYF.